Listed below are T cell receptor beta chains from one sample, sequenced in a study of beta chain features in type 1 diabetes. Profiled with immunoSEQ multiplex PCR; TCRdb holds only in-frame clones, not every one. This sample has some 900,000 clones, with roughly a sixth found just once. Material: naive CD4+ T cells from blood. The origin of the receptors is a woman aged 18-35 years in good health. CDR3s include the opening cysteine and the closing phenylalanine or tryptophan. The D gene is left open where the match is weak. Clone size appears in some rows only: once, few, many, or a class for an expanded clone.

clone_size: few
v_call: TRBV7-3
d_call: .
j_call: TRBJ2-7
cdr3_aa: CASSLFNGPSYEQYF
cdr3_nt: TGTGCCAGCAGCTTATTTAATGGGCCCTCCTACGAGCAGTACTTC

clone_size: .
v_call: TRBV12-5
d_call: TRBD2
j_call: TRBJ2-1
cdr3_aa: CASGFFPSGYEQFF
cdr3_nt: TGTGCTAGTGGTTTTTTTCCTAGCGGCTATGAGCAGTTCTTC

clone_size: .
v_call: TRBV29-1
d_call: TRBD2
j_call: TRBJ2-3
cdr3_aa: CSATRTSSTDTQYF
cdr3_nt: TGCAGCGCCACTAGGACTAGCAGCACAGATACGCAGTATTTT

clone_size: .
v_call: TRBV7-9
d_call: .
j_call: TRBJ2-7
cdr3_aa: CASSLLGGASYEQYF
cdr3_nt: TGTGCCAGCAGCTTACTTGGGGGGGCGTCCTACGAGCAGTACTTC

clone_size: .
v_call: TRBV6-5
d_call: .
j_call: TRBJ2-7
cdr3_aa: CASSYGVGRSSYEQYF
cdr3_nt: TGTGCCAGCAGTTACGGAGTGGGCAGGAGCTCCTACGAGCAGTACTTC

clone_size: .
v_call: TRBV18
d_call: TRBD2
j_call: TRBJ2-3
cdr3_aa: CASSPKRELGTQYF
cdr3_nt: TGTGCCAGCTCACCAAAGCGGGAGTTGGGTACGCAGTATTTT

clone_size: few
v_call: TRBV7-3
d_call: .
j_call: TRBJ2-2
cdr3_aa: CASSPQGLSGELFF
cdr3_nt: TGTGCCAGCAGCCCGCAAGGCTTATCCGGGGAGCTGTTTTTT

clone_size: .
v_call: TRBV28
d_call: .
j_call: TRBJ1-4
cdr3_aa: CASSSPRRDTEKLFF
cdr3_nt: TGTGCCAGCAGTTCTCCGCGCCGGGACACTGAAAAACTGTTTTTT

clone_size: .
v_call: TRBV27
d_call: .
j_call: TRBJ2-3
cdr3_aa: CASSLSTVPDTQYF
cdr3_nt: TGTGCCAGCAGTTTATCAACCGTCCCAGATACGCAGTATTTT

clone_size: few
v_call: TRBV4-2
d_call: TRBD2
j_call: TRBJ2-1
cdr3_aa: CASSQVAGDFNEQFF
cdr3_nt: TGTGCCAGCAGCCAAGTAGCGGGAGACTTCAATGAGCAGTTCTTC

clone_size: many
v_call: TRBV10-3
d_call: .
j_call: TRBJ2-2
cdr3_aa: CAISETGELFF
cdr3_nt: TGTGCCATCAGTGAAACCGGGGAGCTGTTTTTT

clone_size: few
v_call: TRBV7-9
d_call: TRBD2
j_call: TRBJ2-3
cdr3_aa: CASSPRPRTSGFTDTQYF
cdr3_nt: TGTGCCAGCAGCCCTCGGCCACGGACTAGTGGTTTCACAGATACGCAGTATTTT